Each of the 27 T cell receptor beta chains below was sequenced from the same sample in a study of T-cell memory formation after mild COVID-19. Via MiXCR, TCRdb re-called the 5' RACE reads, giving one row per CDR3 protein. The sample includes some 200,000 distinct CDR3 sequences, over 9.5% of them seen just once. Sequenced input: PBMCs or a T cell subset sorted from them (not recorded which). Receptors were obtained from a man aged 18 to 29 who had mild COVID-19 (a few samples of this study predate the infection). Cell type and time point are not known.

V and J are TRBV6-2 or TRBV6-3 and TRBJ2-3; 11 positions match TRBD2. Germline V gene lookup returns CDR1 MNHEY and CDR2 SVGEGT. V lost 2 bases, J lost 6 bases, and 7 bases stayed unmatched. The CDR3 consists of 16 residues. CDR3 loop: CASSYVPSGGIDTQYF. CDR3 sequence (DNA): TGTGCCAGCAGTTACGTCCCTAGCGGGGGGATTGATACGCAGTATTTT.

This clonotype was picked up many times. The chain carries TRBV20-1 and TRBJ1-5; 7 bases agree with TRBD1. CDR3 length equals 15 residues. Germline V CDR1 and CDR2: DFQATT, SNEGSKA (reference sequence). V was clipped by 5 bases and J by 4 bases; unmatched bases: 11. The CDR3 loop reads CSAPRQQGGNQPQHF. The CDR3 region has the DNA TGCAGTGCTCCTCGCCAGCAGGGGGGTAATCAGCCCCAGCATTTT.

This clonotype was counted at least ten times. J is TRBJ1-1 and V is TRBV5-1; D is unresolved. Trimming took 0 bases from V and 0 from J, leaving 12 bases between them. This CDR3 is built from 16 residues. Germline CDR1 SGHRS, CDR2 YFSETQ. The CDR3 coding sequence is TGCGCCAGCAGCTTGGTTGGTGGGAGCATGAACACTGAAGCTTTCTTT. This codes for CASSLVGGSMNTEAFF.

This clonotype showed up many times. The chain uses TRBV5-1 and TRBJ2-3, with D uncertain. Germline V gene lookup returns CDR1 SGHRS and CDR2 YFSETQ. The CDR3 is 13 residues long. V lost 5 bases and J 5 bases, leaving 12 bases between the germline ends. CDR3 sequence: CASRSKLVDTQYF. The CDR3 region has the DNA TGCGCCAGCAGAAGTAAGCTAGTAGATACGCAGTATTTT. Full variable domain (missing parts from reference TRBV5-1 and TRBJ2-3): KAGVTQTPRYLIKTRGQQVTLSCSPISGHRSVSWYQQTPGQGLQFLFEYFSETQRNKGNFPGRFSGRQFSNSRSEMNVSTLELGDSALYLCASRSKLVDTQYFGPGTRLTVL.

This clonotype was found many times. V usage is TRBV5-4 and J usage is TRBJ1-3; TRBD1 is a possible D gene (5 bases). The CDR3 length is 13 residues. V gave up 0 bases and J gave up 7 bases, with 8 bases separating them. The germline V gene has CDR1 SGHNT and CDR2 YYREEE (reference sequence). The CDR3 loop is CASSLAQGNTIYF. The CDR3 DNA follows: TGTGCCAGCAGCTTGGCCCAGGGCAACACCATATATTTT.

The CDR3, as DNA: TGTGCCAGCAGTTCTCATCGTGGACTACGCCAAGAGACCCAGTACTTC. This encodes CASSSHRGLRQETQYF. The chain links TRBV6-6 to TRBJ2-5, with TRBD2 as a possible D gene (6 bases). Trimming took off 4 bases at V and 1 base at J, with 16 bases between the two ends. The germline CDR1 and CDR2 sequences are MNHNY and SVGAGI (reference sequence). This CDR3 comprises 16 residues.

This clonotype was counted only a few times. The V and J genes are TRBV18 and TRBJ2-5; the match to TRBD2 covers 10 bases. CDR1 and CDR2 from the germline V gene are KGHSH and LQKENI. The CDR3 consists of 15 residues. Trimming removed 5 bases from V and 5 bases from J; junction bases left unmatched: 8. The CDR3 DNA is TGTGCCAGCTCAACCGGGACTAGCGTCTGGGAGACCCAGTACTTC. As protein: CASSTGTSVWETQYF.

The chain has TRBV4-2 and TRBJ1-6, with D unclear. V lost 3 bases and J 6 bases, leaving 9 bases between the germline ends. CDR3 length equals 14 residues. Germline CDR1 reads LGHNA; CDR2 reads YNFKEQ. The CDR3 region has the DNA TGTGCCAGCAGCCACACCGGATCTAATTCACCCCTCCACTTT. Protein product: CASSHTGSNSPLHF.

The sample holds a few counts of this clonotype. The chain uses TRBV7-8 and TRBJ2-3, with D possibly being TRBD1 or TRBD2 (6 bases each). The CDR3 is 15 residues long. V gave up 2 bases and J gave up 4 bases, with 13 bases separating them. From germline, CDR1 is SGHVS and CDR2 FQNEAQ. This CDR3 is CASSLRGPGADTQYF. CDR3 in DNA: TGTGCCAGCAGCTTACGGGGGCCGGGGGCAGATACGCAGTATTTT.

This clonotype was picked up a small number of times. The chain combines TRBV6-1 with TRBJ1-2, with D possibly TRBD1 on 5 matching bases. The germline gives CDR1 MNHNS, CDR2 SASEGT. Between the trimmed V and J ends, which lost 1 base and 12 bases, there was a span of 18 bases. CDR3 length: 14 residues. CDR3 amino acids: CASSEGPGRLKDTF. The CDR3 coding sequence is TGTGCCAGCAGTGAAGGCCCAGGGAGGCTTAAGGACACCTTC.

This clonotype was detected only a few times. The CDR3 spells CASSSQQGARGTDTQYF. CDR3 nucleotides: TGCGCCAGCAGCTCACAACAGGGGGCAAGGGGCACAGATACGCAGTATTTT. This chain joins TRBV5-1 and TRBJ2-3; 9 bases map to TRBD1. The CDR3 has 17 amino acids. The J segment lost 1 base and the V segment lost 3 bases, leaving 9 bases of the junction unmatched. The germline V gene has CDR1 SGHRS and CDR2 YFSETQ.

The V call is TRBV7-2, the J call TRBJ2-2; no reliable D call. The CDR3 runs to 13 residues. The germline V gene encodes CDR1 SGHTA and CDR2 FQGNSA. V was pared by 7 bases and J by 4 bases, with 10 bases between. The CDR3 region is CASTFPTTGELFF. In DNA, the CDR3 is TGTGCCAGCACGTTCCCCACCACCGGGGAGCTGTTTTTT.

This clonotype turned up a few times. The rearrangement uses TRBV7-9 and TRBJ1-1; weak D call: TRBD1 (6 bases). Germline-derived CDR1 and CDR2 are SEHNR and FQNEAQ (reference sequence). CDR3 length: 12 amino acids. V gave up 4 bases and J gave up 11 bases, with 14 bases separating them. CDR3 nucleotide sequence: TGTGCCAGCAGCTCCAGGGGTATAGGGGCTTTCTTT. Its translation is CASSSRGIGAFF.

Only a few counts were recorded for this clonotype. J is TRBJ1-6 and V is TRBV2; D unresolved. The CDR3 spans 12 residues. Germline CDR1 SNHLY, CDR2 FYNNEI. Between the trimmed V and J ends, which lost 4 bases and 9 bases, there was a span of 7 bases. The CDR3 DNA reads TGTGCCAGCAGTGCAGAATTTTCACCCCTCCACTTT. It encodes CASSAEFSPLHF.

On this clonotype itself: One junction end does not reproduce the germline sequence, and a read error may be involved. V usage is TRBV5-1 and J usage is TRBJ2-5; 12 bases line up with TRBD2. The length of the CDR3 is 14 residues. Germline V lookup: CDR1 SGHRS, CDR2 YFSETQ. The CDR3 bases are TGCTCCAGCTCGACTAGCGGGGGACAAGAGACCCAGTACTTC. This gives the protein CSSSTSGGQETQYF. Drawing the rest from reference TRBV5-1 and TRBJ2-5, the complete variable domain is KAGVTQTPRYLIKTRGQQVTLSCSPISGHRSVSWYQQTPGQGLQFLFEYFSETQRNKGNFPGRFSGRQFSNSRSEMNVSTLELGDSALYLCSSSTSGGQETQYFGPGTRLLVL.

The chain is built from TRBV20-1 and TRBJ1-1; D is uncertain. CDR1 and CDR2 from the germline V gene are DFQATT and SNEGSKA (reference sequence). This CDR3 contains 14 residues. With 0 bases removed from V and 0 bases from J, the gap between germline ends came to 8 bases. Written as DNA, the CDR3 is TGCAGTGCTAGAGATCCCGGAATGAACACTGAAGCTTTCTTT. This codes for CSARDPGMNTEAFF.

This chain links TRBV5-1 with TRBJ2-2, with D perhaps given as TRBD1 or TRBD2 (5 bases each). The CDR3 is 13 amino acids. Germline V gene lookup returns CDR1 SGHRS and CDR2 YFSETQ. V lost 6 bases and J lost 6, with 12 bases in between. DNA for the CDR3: TGCGCCAGCAATCCGGGGCAGGCCGGGGAGCTGTTTTTT. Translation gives CASNPGQAGELFF.

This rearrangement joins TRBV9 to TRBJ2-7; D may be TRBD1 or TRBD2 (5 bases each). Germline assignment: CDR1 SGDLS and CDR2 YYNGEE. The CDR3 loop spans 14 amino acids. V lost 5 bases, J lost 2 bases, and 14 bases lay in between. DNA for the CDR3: TGTGCCAGCAGTGACATGGGGGACCCCTACGAGCAGTACGTC. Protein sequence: CASSDMGDPYEQYV.

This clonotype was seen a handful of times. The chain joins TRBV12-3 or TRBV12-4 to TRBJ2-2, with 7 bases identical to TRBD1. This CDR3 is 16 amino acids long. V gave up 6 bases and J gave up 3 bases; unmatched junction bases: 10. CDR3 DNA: TGTGCCAGCAGCCCTCACAGGGGATTGGACACCGGGGAGCTGTTTTTT. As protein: CASSPHRGLDTGELFF.

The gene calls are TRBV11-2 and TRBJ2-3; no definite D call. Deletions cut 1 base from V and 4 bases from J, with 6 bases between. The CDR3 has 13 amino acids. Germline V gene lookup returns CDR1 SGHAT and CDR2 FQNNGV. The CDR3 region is CASSLVPPDTQYF. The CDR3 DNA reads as TGTGCCAGCAGCTTAGTCCCTCCAGATACGCAGTATTTT.

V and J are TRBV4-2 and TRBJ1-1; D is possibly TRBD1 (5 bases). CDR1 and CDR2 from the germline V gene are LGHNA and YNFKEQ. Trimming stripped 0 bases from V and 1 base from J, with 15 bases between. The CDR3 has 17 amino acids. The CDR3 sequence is CASSQDSRQGWNTEAFF. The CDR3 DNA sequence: TGTGCCAGCAGCCAAGATTCTCGCCAGGGCTGGAACACTGAAGCTTTCTTT.

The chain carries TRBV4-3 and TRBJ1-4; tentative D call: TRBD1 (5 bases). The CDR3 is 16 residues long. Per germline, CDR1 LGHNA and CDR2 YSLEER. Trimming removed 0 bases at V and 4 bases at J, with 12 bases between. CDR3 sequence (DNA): TGCGCCAGCAGCCAAGATCCAAGAGGGGATAATGAAAAACTGTTTTTT. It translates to CASSQDPRGDNEKLFF.

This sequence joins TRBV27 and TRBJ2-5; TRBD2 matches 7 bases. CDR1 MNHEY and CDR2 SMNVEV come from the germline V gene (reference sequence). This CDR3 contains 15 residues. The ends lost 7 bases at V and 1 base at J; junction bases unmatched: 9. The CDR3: CASNPASGPQETQYF. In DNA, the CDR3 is TGTGCCAGCAACCCCGCTAGCGGACCCCAAGAGACCCAGTACTTC.

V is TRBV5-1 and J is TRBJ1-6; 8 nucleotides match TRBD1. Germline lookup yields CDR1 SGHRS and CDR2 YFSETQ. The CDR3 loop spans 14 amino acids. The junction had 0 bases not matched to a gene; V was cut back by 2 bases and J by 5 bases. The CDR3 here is CASSLQGDNSPLHF. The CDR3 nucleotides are TGCGCCAGCAGCTTACAGGGGGATAATTCACCCCTCCACTTT.

The CDR3: CASSQQTGGSEAFF. CDR3 in DNA: TGTGCCAGCAGCCAACAAACAGGTGGGAGTGAAGCTTTCTTT. V and J are TRBV14 and TRBJ1-1; a weak D match, TRBD1 (5 bases). The germline V and J ends were trimmed by 2 bases and 7 bases, with 14 bases remaining between them. This CDR3 has 14 residues. Looked up from germline, CDR1 is SGHDN and CDR2 is FVKESK.

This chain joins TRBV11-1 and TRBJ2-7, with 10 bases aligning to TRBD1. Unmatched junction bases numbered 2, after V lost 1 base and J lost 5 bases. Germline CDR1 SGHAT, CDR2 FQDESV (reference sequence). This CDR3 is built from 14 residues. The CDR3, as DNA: TGTGCCAGCAGCTTAGGGGACAGGGGCGACGAGCAGTACTTC. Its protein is CASSLGDRGDEQYF. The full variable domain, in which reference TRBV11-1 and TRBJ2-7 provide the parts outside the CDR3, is EAEVAQSPRYKITEKSQAVAFWCDPISGHATLYWYRQILGQGPELLVQFQDESVVDDSQLPKDRFSAERLKGVDSTLKIQPAELGDSAMYLCASSLGDRGDEQYFGPGTRLTVT.

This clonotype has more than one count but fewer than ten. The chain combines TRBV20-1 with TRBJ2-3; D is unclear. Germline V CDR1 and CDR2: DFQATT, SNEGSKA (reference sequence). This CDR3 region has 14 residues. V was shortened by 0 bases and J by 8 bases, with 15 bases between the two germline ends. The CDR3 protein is CSARDRDPRATQYF. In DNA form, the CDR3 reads TGCAGTGCTAGAGATCGTGACCCCCGGGCTACGCAGTATTTT.